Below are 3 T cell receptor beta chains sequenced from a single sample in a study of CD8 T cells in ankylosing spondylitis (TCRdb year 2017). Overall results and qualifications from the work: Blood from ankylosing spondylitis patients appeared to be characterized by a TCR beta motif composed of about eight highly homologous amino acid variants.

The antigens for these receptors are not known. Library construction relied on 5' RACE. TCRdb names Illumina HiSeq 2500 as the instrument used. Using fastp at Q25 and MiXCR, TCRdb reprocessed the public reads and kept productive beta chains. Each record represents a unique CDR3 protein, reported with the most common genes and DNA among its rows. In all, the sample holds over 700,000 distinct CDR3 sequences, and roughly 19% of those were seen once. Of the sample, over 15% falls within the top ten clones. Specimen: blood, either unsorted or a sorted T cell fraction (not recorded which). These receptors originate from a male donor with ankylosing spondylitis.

The CDR3 region has the DNA TGTGCCAGCAGCCCAACACCCCAGGAAGCTTTCTTT. Translating it yields CASSPTPQEAFF. This sequence joins TRBV28 and TRBJ1-1, with D unclear. V was pared by 6 bases and J by 8 bases, with 13 bases between. Germline V gene data show CDR1 as MDHEN and CDR2 as SYDVKM. The CDR3 extends over 12 amino acids.

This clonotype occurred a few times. The CDR3 DNA reads as TGCGCCAGCAGCCAGAGGGTTGCGGCCTCCTACAATGAGCAGTTCTTC. Translating gives CASSQRVAASYNEQFF. The J gene is TRBJ2-1, the V gene TRBV4-1, with D maybe TRBD2 (5 bases). The germline V gene has CDR1 MGHRA and CDR2 YSYEKL. Trimming left V 3 bases short and J 0 bases short, with 12 bases between. This CDR3 region has 16 residues.

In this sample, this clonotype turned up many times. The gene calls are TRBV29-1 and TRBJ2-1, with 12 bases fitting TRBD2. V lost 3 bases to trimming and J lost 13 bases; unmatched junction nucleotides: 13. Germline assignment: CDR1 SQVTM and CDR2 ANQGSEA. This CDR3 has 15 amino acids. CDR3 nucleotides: TGCAGCGTTGAGGCAACGACTAGCGGGGGCACTCCCCAGTTCTTC. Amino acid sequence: CSVEATTSGGTPQFF.